The 28 T cell receptor beta chains given below trace back to one sample, sequenced in a study of control samples from healthy donors and cancer patients (TCRdb year 2020). To prepare the library, the immunoSEQ multiplex PCR assay was applied. In its TCRdb copy, this immuneACCESS table keeps in-frame sequences only and misses some clones. Where compared with another copy, unresolved V genes explain less than half of these, and the others have no known cause. The sample contains about 160,000 clones, approximately 94% of them found a single time. The top ten clonotypes cover 12% to 15% of the sample. Source material: PBMCs. Receptors were obtained from a man aged 55 to 70 with colorectal cancer.

The chain employs TRBV5-1 and TRBJ1-2, with 10 bases fitting TRBD1. V trimming: 7 bases; J trimming: 3 bases; junction bases outside the gene matches: 6. The CDR3 totals 14 residues. The germline V gene encodes CDR1 SGHRS and CDR2 YFSETQ. In DNA, the CDR3 is TGCGCCAGCGGCGGACAGGGGGGCGACTATGGCTACACCTTC. It codes for CASGGQGGDYGYTF.

This chain connects TRBV7-6 to TRBJ1-4; D may be TRBD1 (6 bases). The CDR3 loop spans 16 amino acids. Germline assignment: CDR1 SGHVS and CDR2 FNYEAQ. V lost 2 bases to trimming and J lost 0 bases, with 10 bases between them. CDR3 DNA: TGTGCCAGCAGCTTAAACAGGGCGGCAACTAATGAAAAACTGTTTTTT. As protein: CASSLNRAATNEKLFF.

The chain recombines TRBV9 with TRBJ1-1, with a possible D match to TRBD1 (5 bases). Germline V gene data show CDR1 as SGDLS and CDR2 as YYNGEE. The CDR3 has 15 amino acids. The V end lost 3 bases, the J end lost 1 base, and 13 bases lay between the germline ends. CDR3 in amino acids: CASSEGRGGNTEAFF. The CDR3 nucleotides read TGTGCCAGCAGCGAGGGGCGGGGTGGGAACACTGAAGCTTTCTTT.

The chain employs TRBV25-1 and TRBJ1-6; D may be TRBD1 (6 bases). CDR3 size: 14 residues. Germline CDR1 MGHDK, CDR2 SYGVNS. V was clipped by 2 bases and J by 6 bases, with 8 bases between them. The CDR3 sequence is CASSENRANSPLHF. The CDR3 region has the DNA TGTGCCAGCAGTGAAAACAGGGCTAATTCACCCCTCCACTTT. Full variable domain (rest looked up from reference TRBV25-1 and TRBJ1-6): EADIYQTPRYLVIGTGKKITLECSQTMGHDKMYWYQQDPGMELHLIHYSYGVNSTEKGDLSSESTVSRIRTEHFPLTLESARPSHTSQYLCASSENRANSPLHFGNGTRLTVT.

The V gene is TRBV6-2 or TRBV6-3, the J gene TRBJ2-2; TRBD1 aligns across 8 bases. Germline V gene lookup returns CDR1 MNHEY and CDR2 SVGEGT. This CDR3 comprises 15 residues. V gave up 0 bases and J gave up 6 bases; unmatched junction bases: 3. The CDR3 DNA follows: TGTGCCAGCAGTTACTCAAGACAGGGGTCCGGGGAGCTGTTTTTT. Translation: CASSYSRQGSGELFF.

The chain couples TRBV9 to TRBJ2-3, with D maybe TRBD2 (5 bases). CDR1 and CDR2 from the germline V gene are SGDLS and YYNGEE. Trimming cost V 4 bases and J 1 base, with 13 bases left between them. The CDR3 is made up of 15 amino acids. The CDR3 nucleotides read TGTGCCAGCAGCCCGAGACTACAAGGCACAGATACGCAGTATTTT. This sequence encodes CASSPRLQGTDTQYF. Variable domain in full (rest from reference TRBV9 and TRBJ2-3): DSGVTQTPKHLITATGQRVTLRCSPRSGDLSVYWYQQSLDQGLQFLIQYYNGEERAKGNILERFSAQQFPDLHSELNLSSLELGDSALYFCASSPRLQGTDTQYFGPGTRLTVL.

This chain links TRBV7-6 with TRBJ2-1, with D unresolved. With 1 base removed from V and 5 bases from J, the gap between germline ends came to 9 bases. The germline gives CDR1 SGHVS, CDR2 FNYEAQ. The CDR3 totals 14 residues. CDR3 bases: TGTGCCAGCAGCTTAGAGAGTATCGACAATGAGCAGTTCTTC. This gives the protein CASSLESIDNEQFF.

The chain couples TRBV6-5 to TRBJ2-7; 8 bases agree with TRBD1. Germline loops: CDR1 MNHEY, CDR2 SVGAGI. J gave up 7 bases and V 5 bases, and 4 bases lay outside the gene matches. The CDR3 sequence is 12 residues long. CDR3 DNA: TGTGCCAGCAGTACAGGGGGTCGGGAGCAGTACTTC. This encodes CASSTGGREQYF.

The V call is TRBV5-6, the J call TRBJ1-1; 7 positions agree with TRBD1. J lost 1 base, V lost 0 bases, and 0 bases had no gene match. The germline gives CDR1 SGHDT, CDR2 YYEEEE. CDR3 length: 14 amino acids. The CDR3 reads CASSLDRGNTEAFF. The DNA of the CDR3 is TGTGCCAGCAGCTTGGACAGGGGGAACACTGAAGCTTTCTTT.

Written as DNA, the CDR3 is TGTGCCAGCAGTTACTCTCCAGCGGAGGCCACAGATACGCAGTATTTT. Protein: CASSYSPAEATDTQYF. This chain connects TRBV6-5 to TRBJ2-3, with D perhaps TRBD2 (5 bases). Trimming removed 0 bases from V and 2 bases from J, with 12 bases in between. The CDR3 length is 16 residues. Germline CDR1 MNHEY, CDR2 SVGAGI.

J is TRBJ2-1 and V is TRBV7-2, with D hard to call. V lost 4 bases, J lost 3 bases, and 7 bases lay in between. There are 13 residues in the CDR3. Germline V gene lookup returns CDR1 SGHTA and CDR2 FQGNSA. The CDR3 nucleotides are TGTGCCAGCAGCTACGACGGCTACAATGAGCAGTTCTTC. This translates into CASSYDGYNEQFF.

The J gene is TRBJ1-3, the V gene TRBV12-3 or TRBV12-4; possibly TRBD1 for D (5 bases). V lost 6 bases to trimming and J lost 3 bases, with 9 bases between them. The CDR3 is 13 amino acids. CDR3 amino acids: CASRSGGGNTIYF. The DNA of the CDR3 is TGTGCCAGCAGAAGTGGGGGTGGAAACACCATATATTTT.

The rearrangement links TRBV5-1 to TRBJ2-2; D remains unclear. The CDR3 runs 11 residues. The V end was cut by 1 base, the J end by 8 bases, with 3 bases between. The germline gives CDR1 SGHRS, CDR2 YFSETQ. The CDR3 bases are TGCGCCAGCAGCTTGCAAGGGGAGCTGTTTTTT. Translating gives CASSLQGELFF.

This clone was seen a single time. The rearrangement uses TRBV19 and TRBJ1-1; 8 bases align to TRBD1. CDR3 size: 12 residues. Per the germline V gene, CDR1 is LNHDA and CDR2 is SQIVND (reference sequence). With 3 bases clipped from V and 8 bases from J, the junction kept 2 bases outside the gene matches. This CDR3 reads CASSIGQGEAFF. The CDR3 DNA reads as TGTGCCAGTAGTATTGGACAGGGAGAAGCTTTCTTT.

The chain has TRBV4-3 and TRBJ2-7; TRBD1 matches at 11 bases. This CDR3 has 15 amino acids. V lost 3 bases and J lost 0; bases outside the gene matches: 1. Germline lookup yields CDR1 LGHNA and CDR2 YSLEER. The DNA for the CDR3 is TGCGCCAGCAGCCATGGGACAGGGGGCTCCTACGAGCAGTACTTC. Its protein is CASSHGTGGSYEQYF.

The chain recombines TRBV30 with TRBJ2-5; no reliable D call. Germline CDR1 reads GTSNPN; CDR2 reads SVGIG (reference sequence). This CDR3 region has 14 residues. Trimming pared 8 bases from V and 1 base from J, leaving 17 bases between. CDR3 nucleotide sequence: TGTGCCATCTCCCTAGGGAAAACCCAAGAGACCCAGTACTTC. Translating gives CAISLGKTQETQYF.

The V and J genes are TRBV7-9 and TRBJ1-1; TRBD1 matches at 7 bases. The CDR3 consists of 17 residues. Per the germline V gene, CDR1 is SEHNR and CDR2 is FQNEAQ (reference sequence). V was clipped by 1 base and J by 0 bases; unmatched bases: 8. The CDR3, as DNA: TGTGCCAGCAGCTTAGAGAGGGACAGCCTTGTGAACACTGAAGCTTTCTTT. Translating it yields CASSLERDSLVNTEAFF.

The chain is built from TRBV7-2 and TRBJ2-5, with 12 bases lining up with TRBD2. CDR1 SGHTA and CDR2 FQGNSA come from the germline V gene. Trimming cost V 6 bases and J 5 bases; bases outside gene matches: 7. The CDR3 totals 15 residues. The CDR3 bases are TGTGCCAGCAGGACTAGCGGGGGAGCGTGGGAGACCCAGTACTTC. It yields the protein CASRTSGGAWETQYF. The complete variable domain, with remaining parts taken from reference TRBV7-2 and TRBJ2-5, reads GAGVSQSPSNKVTEKGKDVELRCDPISGHTALYWYRQSLGQGLEFLIYFQGNSAPDKSGLPSDRFSAERTGGSVSTLTIQRTQQEDSAVYLCASRTSGGAWETQYFGPGTRLLVL.

The chain combines TRBV10-3 with TRBJ1-2, with D unresolved. Germline V gene sequence: CDR1 ENHRY, CDR2 SYGVKD. This CDR3 has 13 amino acids. Trimming took 7 bases from V and 2 from J, leaving 11 bases between them. The CDR3 nucleotides read TGTGCCATCACGAGGACGGCCAACTATGGCTACACCTTC. Residues: CAITRTANYGYTF.

V and J are TRBV13 and TRBJ1-1, with 9 bases aligning to TRBD1. With 1 base clipped from V and 1 base from J, the junction kept 1 base outside the gene matches. CDR3 length equals 15 residues. Germline assignment: CDR1 PRHDT and CDR2 FYEKMQ (reference sequence). The CDR3 DNA sequence: TGTGCCAGCAGCTTAGAGGGACAGGGGAACACTGAAGCTTTCTTT. It specifies CASSLEGQGNTEAFF.

The gene calls are TRBV25-1 and TRBJ1-4; D possibly corresponds to TRBD1 (5 bases). The CDR3 sequence is 15 residues long. Per the germline V gene, CDR1 is MGHDK and CDR2 is SYGVNS. Trimming pared 3 bases from V and 4 bases from J, leaving 12 bases between. CDR3 residues: CASSDTGEVNEKLFF. CDR3 nucleotide sequence: TGTGCCAGCAGTGACACAGGCGAAGTTAATGAAAAACTGTTTTTT.

V gene TRBV18 combines with J gene TRBJ1-2, with D perhaps TRBD1 (5 bases). The V and J ends lost 2 bases and 3 bases respectively, with 10 bases between them. Per germline, CDR1 KGHSH and CDR2 LQKENI. This CDR3 region has 14 residues. The CDR3 sequence: CASSPTGVDYGYTF. CDR3 DNA: TGTGCCAGCTCACCAACGGGGGTGGACTATGGCTACACCTTC.

The chain links TRBV10-3 to TRBJ1-4, with 7 bases that match TRBD1. V lost 6 bases, J lost 8 bases, and 9 bases stayed unmatched. The V gene's germline CDR1 is ENHRY and CDR2 SYGVKD. The CDR3 spans 14 residues. The CDR3 loop is CAISPDRVHEKLFF. For the CDR3, the DNA is TGTGCCATCAGCCCAGACAGGGTCCACGAAAAACTGTTTTTT.

The chain has TRBV27 and TRBJ1-2, with 9 bases that match TRBD1. Germline V gene sequence: CDR1 MNHEY, CDR2 SMNVEV (reference sequence). Losses at the gene ends were 2 bases for V and 8 bases for J; bases not matched to a gene: 6. The CDR3 is made up of 14 amino acids. The CDR3 here is CASSLRTGVEGYTF. The CDR3 DNA reads as TGTGCCAGCAGTTTACGGACAGGGGTAGAGGGCTACACCTTC.

The rearrangement joins TRBV5-1 to TRBJ1-1; no clear D. In germline, CDR1 is SGHRS, CDR2 YFSETQ. This CDR3 region has 18 residues. V lost 4 bases and J lost 4, with 26 bases in between. CDR3 loop: CASSDLVRRPGTGTEAFF. The CDR3 nucleotides are TGCGCCAGCAGCGACCTCGTTCGTCGTCCAGGCACGGGCACTGAAGCTTTCTTT.

The chain couples TRBV7-9 to TRBJ2-3, with D perhaps matching TRBD1 or TRBD2 (6 bases each). This CDR3 region has 16 residues. The germline V gene has CDR1 SEHNR and CDR2 FQNEAQ (reference sequence). The V end was cut by 1 base, the J end by 5 bases, with 16 bases between. The CDR3 is CASSLEGGGRRDTQYF. For the CDR3, the DNA is TGTGCCAGCAGCTTAGAAGGTGGGGGGCGCAGAGATACGCAGTATTTT.

The table lists this clone with a few counts. Other DNA sequences within the sample encode an identical CDR3. The chain joins TRBV5-1 to TRBJ1-4; TRBD1 matches at 9 bases. This CDR3 has 15 amino acids. V was pared by 0 bases and J by 4 bases, with 1 base of the junction left unmatched. Germline CDR1 reads SGHRS; CDR2 reads YFSETQ. DNA for the CDR3: TGCGCCAGCAGCTTGGGGGACAGGGATAATGAAAAACTGTTTTTT. Protein product: CASSLGDRDNEKLFF.

The rearrangement uses TRBV27 and TRBJ1-2; D ambiguous. Germline CDR1 and CDR2: MNHEY and SMNVEV (reference sequence). CDR3 size: 13 residues. V was pared by 2 bases and J by 4 bases, with 8 bases between. The CDR3 loop is CASSLNGIYGYTF. Written as DNA, the CDR3 is TGTGCCAGCAGTTTAAACGGGATCTATGGCTACACCTTC.